The clone carrying this TCR beta chain appeared many times. This sample was taken from a study of read filtering for tumor transcriptome and immune sequencing. From roughly 0.4 ug of RNA, a library with molecular barcoded alpha/delta and beta/gamma adaptors was made. TCRdb re-analysed the reads in MiXCR, keeping a single row per CDR3 protein. The sample includes some 39,000 distinct CDR3 sequences, around 15% of them seen just once. The CDR3 totals 17 residues. The germline gives CDR1 MNHNS, CDR2 SASEGT. V lost 3 bases and J lost 0, with 15 bases in between. The receptor was derived from a donor aged 40 or older with multiple myeloma. Sequenced: a population of CD138-negative cells sorted from bone marrow. V is TRBV6-1 and J is TRBJ2-1, with D tentatively TRBD1 (6 bases). The chain's CDR3 is CASSDQPRGTSYNEQFF. As DNA, the CDR3 is TGTGCCAGCAGTGACCAGCCCAGGGGAACCTCCTACAATGAGCAGTTCTTC.